This TCR beta chain originates from a study of cytomegalovirus exposure and HLA in healthy donors. TCRdb's table, derived via immunoSEQ multiplex PCR, lists solely in-frame clones and lacks some. The sample lists a few hundred thousand clones, over 80% occurring once. V was pared by 6 bases and J by 0 bases, with 12 bases between. The length of the CDR3 is 15 residues. CDR1 MNHEY and CDR2 SVGAGI come from the germline V gene. V usage is TRBV6-5 and J usage is TRBJ1-3, with D maybe TRBD1 (6 bases). Sequenced sample: PBMCs. The TCR comes from a woman under 40 in good health and CMV-seropositive. In DNA, the CDR3 is TGTGCCAGCAGGGTCGCCAGGGGCTCTGGAAACACCATATATTTT. This translates into CASRVARGSGNTIYF.